This TCR beta chain was recovered during a study of technical replicates of blood from a few donors. The table came from immunoSEQ multiplex PCR; TCRdb's copy has only in-frame clones and leaves some out. The data show roughly 70,000 clones, with more than 85% seen just once and 4.5% to 5% held by the top ten. This CDR3 region has 13 residues. V was cut by 4 bases and J by 9 bases, with 15 bases left in between. CDR1 is SGDLS, CDR2 YYNGEE, per germline. Sequencing used PBMCs. The V and J genes are TRBV9 and TRBJ2-3, with D perhaps matching TRBD2 (6 bases). The receptor was isolated from a human donor in good health. Some clones in this sample may be carry-over from other donors' samples. The CDR3 DNA reads as TGTGCCAGCAGCCCTTCGTTGGAGGGCACGCAGTATTTT. Translating gives CASSPSLEGTQYF.